This T cell receptor beta chain was found in a study of T cells in Graves' hyperthyroidism and ophthalmopathy. Study-wide points: Before onset, by a median of around six months, the model predicted ophthalmopathy.

The definition of stable Graves' hyperthyroidism was no ophthalmopathy progression within 18 months. It was uncontrolled infection, other autoimmune disease, pregnancy or lactation that excluded patients. Based on clinical symptoms, serum thyroxine and TRAb, thyroid ultrasound and orbital computed tomography, diagnoses were reached. The V end lost 3 bases, the J end lost 2 bases, and 7 bases lay between the germline ends. CDR1 LNHNV and CDR2 YYDKDF come from the germline V gene (reference sequence). The CDR3 sequence is 13 residues long. This clonotype was seen repeatedly, ten times or more. Its specificity is unknown. TCR beta CDR3 regions were amplified from RNA. During a first-round RT-PCR of the TCR CDR3, the HTBI primer set was used. TCRdb ran MiXCR on the multiplex PCR reads and lists one entry per CDR3 protein. The sample has around 350,000 distinct CDR3 sequences, roughly 19% seen once; the top ten hold about 3.7%.

The TCR comes from a woman under 30 with Graves' hyperthyroidism. The sequencing sample was made of blood. The chain is built from TRBV15 and TRBJ1-1; unclear D gene. CDR3: CATSSRGNTEAFF. The CDR3 DNA follows: TGTGCCACCAGCAGCCGGGGAAACACTGAAGCTTTCTTT.